This T cell receptor beta chain was retrieved from a study of beta chain features in type 1 diabetes. The trim removed 5 bases at V and 2 bases at J, leaving 5 bases unmatched. The CDR3 runs 15 residues. Looked up from germline, CDR1 is SGHTA and CDR2 is FQGNSA. All of the isolated RNA was reverse transcribed, so expressed TCRB transcripts were sequenced. TCRdb's copy holds only in-frame clones and misses some; the assay was immunoSEQ multiplex PCR. Among about 620,000 clones, roughly a sixth were seen once, and the ten largest hold about 0.097%. Study-level points and caveats: Type 1 diabetes patients showed fewer insertions and more deletions at VDJ junctions.

A few counts support this clone. The antigen is unknown. Sequences were obtained from naive CD4+ T cells from blood. This rearrangement joins TRBV7-2 to TRBJ2-5; TRBD2 matches at 10 bases. The receptor comes from a man aged 18-30 years in good health. The CDR3: CASSPSGGLQETQYF. The CDR3 DNA reads TGTGCCAGCAGCCCTAGCGGGGGATTACAAGAGACCCAGTACTTC.